The 6 T cell receptor beta chains below come from one sample, sequenced in a study of blood T cell repertoires in COVID-19. Clones were read by immunoSEQ multiplex PCR, and TCRdb kept only the in-frame ones, dropping some. This table has roughly 50,000 clones, 90% to 95% appearing once. Input material: peripheral blood. These receptor sequences come from a man in his forties or fifties with acute or convalescent COVID-19.

The chain carries TRBV7-9 and TRBJ2-1, with 10 bases lining up with TRBD2. The trim removed 5 bases at V and 0 bases at J, leaving 4 bases unmatched. Per germline, CDR1 SEHNR and CDR2 FQNEAQ (reference sequence). This CDR3 is 16 amino acids long. CDR3 in amino acids: CASSPRTSGSYNEQFF. Written as DNA, the CDR3 is TGTGCCAGCAGCCCCAGGACTAGCGGCTCCTACAATGAGCAGTTCTTC.

The V call is TRBV4-1, the J call TRBJ1-2; a possible D gene is TRBD1 (6 bases). This CDR3 region has 17 residues. Germline V gene sequence: CDR1 MGHRA, CDR2 YSYEKL. Trimming pared 1 base from V and 6 bases from J, leaving 21 bases between. The chain's CDR3 is CASSQGATDSRLNGYTF. The CDR3 DNA is TGCGCCAGCAGCCAAGGCGCAACGGACAGCCGGCTTAATGGCTACACCTTC.

The chain is built from TRBV14 and TRBJ2-1; D possibly corresponds to TRBD1 (7 bases). The CDR3 contains 15 residues. V gave up 4 bases and J gave up 3 bases, with 13 bases separating them. The germline gives CDR1 SGHDN, CDR2 FVKESK. Here the CDR3 DNA reads TGTGCCAGCAGCCCACAGGGGAGGAACTACAATGAGCAGTTCTTC. The encoded protein is CASSPQGRNYNEQFF.

In the case of this clone: Other nucleotide sequences from this sample produce the same CDR3. The chain carries TRBV27 and TRBJ2-7; 8 bases fit TRBD1. Looked up from germline, CDR1 is MNHEY and CDR2 is SMNVEV (reference sequence). Trimming at V came to 9 bases and at J to 4 bases, leaving 8 bases not matched to a gene. The CDR3 loop spans 13 amino acids. CDR3 sequence reads: CASRGQGRYEQYF. The CDR3 DNA follows: TGTGCCAGTCGAGGACAGGGTCGATACGAGCAGTACTTC.

This clone was seen just once. V is TRBV10-2 and J is TRBJ1-4; D gene uncertain. Per germline, CDR1 WSHSY and CDR2 SAAADI. V dropped 2 bases and J dropped 0 bases, with 7 bases sitting between them. This CDR3 region has 15 residues. The CDR3 nucleotides are TGCGCCAGCAGTGAGCCGGGTGCAACTAATGAAAAACTGTTTTTT. It codes for CASSEPGATNEKLFF.

The chain has TRBV5-1 and TRBJ2-1, with TRBD2 matching 7 bases. The CDR3 is 16 amino acids. V lost 5 bases to trimming and J lost 2 bases; unmatched junction nucleotides: 10. Germline loops: CDR1 SGHRS, CDR2 YFSETQ. The CDR3 spells CASSSPRELPYNEQFF. CDR3 in DNA: TGCGCCAGCAGTTCTCCGCGGGAGTTGCCCTACAATGAGCAGTTCTTC.